This T cell receptor beta chain was sequenced for a study of response to subunit inactivated influenza vaccine (dated by TCRdb to 2016 to 2019). With respect to the entire study: Deep quantitative T cell receptor repertoire profiling was used in the study to track responses to a trivalent subunit inactivated influenza vaccine.

A note on this clonotype: What this receptor recognizes is not known. No base-level quality is on record; no much larger clone is a single base apart.

Receptors were amplified or captured by RT-PCR. The sequencer listed for this sample is Illumina HiSeq 2500. TCRdb reworked the public reads: Q25 trimming with fastp, MiXCR clone assembly, productive beta chains retained. Identical CDR3 proteins give one entry, which carries the most common genes and DNA. The sample table holds just under 550,000 distinct CDR3 sequences, of which roughly 23% were seen once. The ten biggest clones cover 2.8% of the sample. The study at large found these results: It was suggested by the authors that each seasonal influenza vaccination may recruit only a limited number of new T cells.

Including cysteine and phenylalanine, the CDR3 has 16 amino acids. Only the CDR3 portion is preserved as DNA: 48 bases, with reading frame beginning at the first base. The germline V and J ends show losses of 0 bases and 4 bases respectively, and no gene match explains 1 base of the junction. The germline V gene sets CDR1 to MNHEY and CDR2 to SVGAGI. A further study also used this sample, focusing on T cells expressing NK-cell markers. As that second paper reports: TCR beta cDNA libraries were prepared using 5'RACE template switching, which introduced a universal primer site and unique molecular identifiers. Fewer than ten donors provided sorted CD3+CD56+NKG2C+, CD3+CD56+NKG2C- and CD3+CD56-NKG2C+ T-cell subsets, whose TCR beta-chain repertoires were profiled. Seven of the eight sequenced donors were HCMV-seropositive and one was HCMV-seronegative. In several experiments an anti-gammadeltaTCR antibody was added to restrict sorting to alphabetaTCR-expressing T cells. In six donors, the dominant CD3+CD56+NKG2C+ clonotypes ranked among the top 10 CD8+ clonotypes, making up about 1.0-7.5% of CD8+ T cells. Those dominant clonotypes were again the most abundant among CD3+CD56-NKG2C+ cells in several donors, at roughly 25-60.1%. It remained unclear whether the expanded NKG2C-expressing T cell clones were specific for HCMV antigens. The study sequenced eight donors, all healthy volunteers chosen at random: three men and five women. HCMV-specific IgG was detected in serum with a commercial ELISA kit to determine HCMV serostatus. Peripheral blood mononuclear cells were isolated from blood by Ficoll density gradient centrifugation. Using Miltenyi isolation kits, CD4+ and CD8+ T cells were isolated from PBMC through magnetic immunoseparation. Synthesis of cDNA was primed from the TCR beta constant segment and was followed by two consecutive PCR amplification steps. Libraries were sequenced as 2 x 150 bp reads on Illumina HiSeq 2000/2500, MiSeq or NextSeq. MIGEC was used to demultiplex reads and group the reads by UMI, and MiTCR was used to assemble and quantify clonotypes. Only TCR cDNA sequences supported by at least two reads were kept to exclude erroneous sequences. The tcR package was used for downstream repertoire analysis, and clonotypes were matched between fractions using CDR3 nucleotide sequence together with V segment. Antigen specificity was annotated against VDJdb with VDJmatch, allowing one amino acid substitution in CDR3.

This sequence was found in a man between 50 and 59 years old who received an inactivated influenza vaccine. Donor details come from another sample of the same person, matched by shared clones. The sequencing here drew on CD4+ T cells sorted from PBMCs, taken 11 to 12 days after vaccination. The rearrangement joined TRBV6-5 to TRBJ1-6, with 9 bases in between that match TRBD1. The CDR3 is CASSYSDRGYNSPLHF. The DNA sequence follows: TGTGCCAGCAGTTACTCTGACAGGGGGTATAATTCACCCCTCCACTTT.